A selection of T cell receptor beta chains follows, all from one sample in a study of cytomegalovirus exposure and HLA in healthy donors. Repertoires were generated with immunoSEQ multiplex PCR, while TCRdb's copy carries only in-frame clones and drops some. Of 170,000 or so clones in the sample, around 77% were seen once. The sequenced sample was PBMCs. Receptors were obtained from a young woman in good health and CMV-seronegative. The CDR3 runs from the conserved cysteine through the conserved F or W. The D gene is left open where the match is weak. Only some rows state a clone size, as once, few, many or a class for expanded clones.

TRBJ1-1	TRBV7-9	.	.	TGTGCCAGCAGCTTAGCAGGGGATGAAGCTTTCTTT	CASSLAGDEAFF
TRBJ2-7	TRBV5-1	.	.	TGCGCCAGCAGCTTGGTCCCCTTGCAAGCGGGCCAACCTACGAGTCTGGGATTC	CASSLVPLQAGQPTSLGF
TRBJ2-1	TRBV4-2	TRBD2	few	TGTGCCAGCAGCCAAGATAGGGGACTAGCGGGGGCCCAGAATGAGCAGTTCTTC	CASSQDRGLAGAQNEQFF
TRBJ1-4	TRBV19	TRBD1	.	TGTGCCAGTACCACCGTAGGGACAGGGTTGGAAAAACTGTTTTTT	CASTTVGTGLEKLFF
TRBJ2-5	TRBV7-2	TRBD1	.	TGTGCCAGCAGCCGTGACAGGGTACAAGAGACCCAGTACTTC	CASSRDRVQETQYF
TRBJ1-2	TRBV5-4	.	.	TGTGCCAGCAGCTTCGTGGACAAGAACTATGGCTACACCTTC	CASSFVDKNYGYTF
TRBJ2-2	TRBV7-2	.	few	TGTGCCAGCAGCTTACGCTCTGAGACCGGGGAGCTGTTTTTT	CASSLRSETGELFF
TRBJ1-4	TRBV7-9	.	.	TGTGCCAGCAGCTTACATGCAACTAATGAAAAACTGTTTTTT	CASSLHATNEKLFF
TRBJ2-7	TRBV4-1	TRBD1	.	TGCGCCAGCAGCCAAGTCCGGACAGGCACCTACGAGCAGTACTTC	CASSQVRTGTYEQYF
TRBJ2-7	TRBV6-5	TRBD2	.	TGTGCCAGCAGTTACCGGCGGGAGGGCTCCTACGAGCAGTACTTC	CASSYRREGSYEQYF
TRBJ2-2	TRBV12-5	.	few	TGTGCTAGTGGTTTGCCAGGGACTCCGAACACCGGGGAGCTGTTTTTT	CASGLPGTPNTGELFF
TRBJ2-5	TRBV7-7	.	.	TGTGCTAGCAGCTTATGGGGGGGCGGAGACACCCAGTACTTC	CASSLWGGGDTQYF
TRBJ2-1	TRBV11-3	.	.	TGTGCCAGCAGCTTAGGAACCCTCGGGGTTGATGAGCAGTTCTTC	CASSLGTLGVDEQFF
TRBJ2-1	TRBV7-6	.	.	TGTGCCAGCAGCTTAGACGGGAGCTCCTACAATGAGCAGTTCTTC	CASSLDGSSYNEQFF
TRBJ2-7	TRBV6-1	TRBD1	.	TGTGCCAGCAGTGAAGAAGGGACAGGGGAGGCCTACGAGCAGTACTTC	CASSEEGTGEAYEQYF
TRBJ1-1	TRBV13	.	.	TGTGCCAGCAGCCTGGGGCGGGAATTTGGCACTGAAGCTTTCTTT	CASSLGREFGTEAFF
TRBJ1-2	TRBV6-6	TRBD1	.	TGTGCCAGCAGCCGATTCCCGGGACAGGATAACTATGGCTACACCTTC	CASSRFPGQDNYGYTF
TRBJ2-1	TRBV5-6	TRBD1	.	TGTGCCAGCAGGGGACAGGGGGGTATCAATGAGCAGTTCTTC	CASRGQGGINEQFF
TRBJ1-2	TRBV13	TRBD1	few	TGTGCCAGCAGCTCGACGAGACAGGGGGCTGGAAATGGCTACACCTTC	CASSSTRQGAGNGYTF
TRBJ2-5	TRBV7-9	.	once	TGTTCCAGCAGCTTAGTAATAGAGACCCAGTACTTC	CSSSLVIETQYF
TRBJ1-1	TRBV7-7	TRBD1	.	TGTGCTAGCGCCAAAGGGACAGACAACACTGAAGCTTTCTTT	CASAKGTDNTEAFF
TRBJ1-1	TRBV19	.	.	TGTGCCAGTAGTCTCAAGACTGAACTGAACACTGAAGCTTTCTTT	CASSLKTELNTEAFF
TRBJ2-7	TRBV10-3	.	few	TGTGCCATCAGTGAGTCGACTAATAGGGACGAGCAGTACTTC	CAISESTNRDEQYF
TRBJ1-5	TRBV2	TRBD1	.	TGTGCCAGCACCTTGACAGGACAGGAGCCCTATAGCAATCAGCCCCAGCATTTT	CASTLTGQEPYSNQPQHF
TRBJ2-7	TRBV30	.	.	TGTGCCTGGAGTGTAGATCTCAGAGGGCCCTACGAGCAGTACTTC	CAWSVDLRGPYEQYF
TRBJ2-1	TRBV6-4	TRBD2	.	TGTGCCAGCAGTACAATAGGAACTAGCGGAGACAATGAGCAGTTCTTC	CASSTIGTSGDNEQFF
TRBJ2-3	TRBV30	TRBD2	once	TGTGCCTGGACCTTGAGCGGGAGTACAGATACGCAGTATTTT	CAWTLSGSTDTQYF
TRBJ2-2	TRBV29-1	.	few	TGCAGCGTTTCCTCCCTCGGGTCGGGAGCGTCCAGGGAGCTGTTTTTT	CSVSSLGSGASRELFF
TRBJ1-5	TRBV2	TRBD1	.	TGTGCCAGCGGGGACAGGGGCAGCCAGCCCCAGCATTTT	CASGDRGSQPQHF
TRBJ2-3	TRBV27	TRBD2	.	TGTGCCAGCAGTTTAACCAGCGGGAGGAAAACAGATACGCAGTATTTT	CASSLTSGRKTDTQYF
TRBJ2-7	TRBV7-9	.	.	TGTGCCAGCAGCTTAGTGGGCAGGGGAAGCGAGCAGTACTTC	CASSLVGRGSEQYF
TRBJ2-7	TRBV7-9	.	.	TGTGCCAGCAGCTTCGCAGGGGCCAACAACGAGCAGTACTTC	CASSFAGANNEQYF
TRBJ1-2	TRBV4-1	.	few	TGCGCCAGCAGCCAGCCTCTGGTAATTGGAGCCTATGGCTACACCTTC	CASSQPLVIGAYGYTF
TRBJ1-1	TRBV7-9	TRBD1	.	TGTGCCAGCAGCTTAGACCAGTGGGACAGAAACACTGAAGCTTTCTTT	CASSLDQWDRNTEAFF
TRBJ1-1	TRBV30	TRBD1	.	TGTGCCTGGAGGCTTACAGGGGCATTCATAGGCGCTTTCTTT	CAWRLTGAFIGAFF
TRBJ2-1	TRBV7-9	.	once	TGTGCCAGCAGCTTAACAGGGAACAATGAGCAGTTCTTC	CASSLTGNNEQFF
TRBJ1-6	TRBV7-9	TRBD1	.	TGTGCCAGCAGCTTAGCGCTTGGACAGGGGAGATCCTATAATTCACCCCTCCACTTT	CASSLALGQGRSYNSPLHF
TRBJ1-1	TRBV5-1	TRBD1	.	TGCGCCAGCACCGAGGGGGCGCGCACTGAAGCTTTCTTT	CASTEGARTEAFF
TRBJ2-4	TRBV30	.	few	TGTGCCTGGTGCCACGGATCGGGGGACATTCAGTACTTC	CAWCHGSGDIQYF
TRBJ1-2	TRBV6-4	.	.	TGTGCCAGCAGTGACTACCCGGGGGGCCCCAACTATGGCTACACCTTC	CASSDYPGGPNYGYTF
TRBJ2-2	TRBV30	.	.	TGTGCCTGGAGTATCCGGGTTCTCCACACCGGGGAGCTGTTTTTT	CAWSIRVLHTGELFF
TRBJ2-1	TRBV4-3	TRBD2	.	TGCGCCGCCGGGAGGGCCGTAGAGAGCTCCTACAATGAGCAGTTCTTC	CAAGRAVESSYNEQFF
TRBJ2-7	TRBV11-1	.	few	TGTGCCAGCAGCTTCGGGGTTCGCTACGAGCAGTACTTC	CASSFGVRYEQYF
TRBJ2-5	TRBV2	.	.	TGTGCCAGCAGTGAAGATCTAGCTGGGGAGACCCAGTACTTC	CASSEDLAGETQYF
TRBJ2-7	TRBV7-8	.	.	TGTGCCAGCAGCTTAGTTGTGAACCCGGGTCTCTTCGAGCAGTACTTC	CASSLVVNPGLFEQYF
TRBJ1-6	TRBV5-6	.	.	TGTGCCAGCAGCTACGTTCAGGGAGGCTATAATTCACCCCTCCACTTT	CASSYVQGGYNSPLHF
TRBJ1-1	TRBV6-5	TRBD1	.	TGTGCCAGCAGAACAGGGGGCGTAGGGACTGAAGCTTTCTTT	CASRTGGVGTEAFF
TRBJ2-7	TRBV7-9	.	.	TGTGCCAGCAGCCCGTTGACAGGCTCCTACGAGCAGTACTTC	CASSPLTGSYEQYF
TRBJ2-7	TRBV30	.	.	TGTGCCTGGAGCCCAGGCCTCTACGAGCAGTACTTC	CAWSPGLYEQYF
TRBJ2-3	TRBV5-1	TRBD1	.	TGCGCCAGCAGCCGAATTTCCGGGACAGGGGGCACCGATACGCAGTATTTT	CASSRISGTGGTDTQYF
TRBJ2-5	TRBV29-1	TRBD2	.	TGCAGCGGTGGACTAGCGGGGGGGGAGACCCAGTACTTC	CSGGLAGGETQYF
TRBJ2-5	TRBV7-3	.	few	TGTGCCAGCAGCACACGACTAGGGGAGACCCAGTACTTC	CASSTRLGETQYF
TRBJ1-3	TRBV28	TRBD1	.	TGTGCCAGCAGTTTAACCCTCAACAGGGGTGGAGGAAACACCATATATTTT	CASSLTLNRGGGNTIYF
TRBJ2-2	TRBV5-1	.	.	TGCGCCAGCAGCTTTCTGAACACCGGGGAGCTGTTTTTT	CASSFLNTGELFF